This T cell receptor (beta chain) is drawn from a study of long-term antiretroviral therapy in people with HIV (dated by TCRdb to 2021 to 2024). Regarding the study in general: Collection of the earliest samples took place about a decade ahead of the 2015 WHO recommendation for immediate ART, at a time when ART was typically delayed until CD4 counts fell. No cross-contamination during QIAcube processing was seen in test extractions of a monoclonal T-cell line run alongside around 30 polyclonal samples. Of the roughly 32 participants with HIV, some 12 were female. From 30 adults with confirmed HIV infection, the cohort provided approximately 190 cryopreserved PBMC samples, gathered serially across a mean of roughly 6 years (range 1-12). This retrospective serial study examined whether starting ART and sustained HIV suppression were associated with changes in the composition and diversity of the TRB repertoire in peripheral blood.

The CDR3 starts with the cysteine, ends with the phenylalanine, and has 11 residues. Only the CDR3 portion is preserved as DNA: 33 bases, with reading frame beginning at the first base. Via the germline V gene, CDR1 is SQVTM and CDR2 ANQGSEA. The germline ends are 7 bases apart after V is trimmed by 4 bases and J by 4 bases. The immunoSEQ hsTCRB v3.0 assay was used at survey level resolution to sequence the TRB variable region. A depth of roughly 40,000-55,000 T-cell genomes per sample was targeted for TRB sequencing. An Illumina MiSeq with a v3 150-cycle kit was used to sequence the pooled TRB libraries. For the original study's pipeline: Repertoire analysis was run in R within a reproducible Nextflow workflow that covered QC, data transformation and analysis. LymphoSeq2, an R package for exploring AIRR-Seq data, was used to implement custom analyses. A handful of samples that produced fewer than 5000 total TRB sequences were removed, so approximately 170 HIV repertoires were analyzed. Among the 180 to 200 retained HIV repertoires, 55 to 60 were collected before ART initiation and some 130 were collected after ART initiation. Repertoires were downsampled to 5000 TRB nucleotide sequences, and summary statistics were averaged over 100 downsampling iterations. The analysis kept only TRB sequences whose CDR3 regions were at least seven amino acids long. Two measures captured diversity: a Shannon entropy-derived clonality score and the Gini coefficient. Repertoire networks linked the top 5000 CDR3 amino acid sequences whenever two sequences differed by an edit distance of one. For TRB CDR3 amino acid sequences, GLIPH2 was used to predict antigen specificity groups and MHC restriction. To flag known associations with CMV, EBV, HIV or tissue antigens, CDR3 amino acid sequences were compared against VDJdb and McPAS-TCR. Pre-ART, post-ART and control groups were compared with Wilcoxon signed-rank tests and Holm-Bonferroni correction. As stored in TCRdb, this immuneACCESS dataset retains in-frame rearrangements with V and J assigned. A fraction of the clones does not appear; measured against another copy, unresolved V genes explain less than half of the discrepancy, and the remainder lacks a known reason. V and J calls and clone size are copied from that table; D and trimming were computed from the DNA. This sample has more than 20,000 clones in its table, and over 80% of those were observed once. Roughly 9.4% of the sample is in the top ten clones.

Inclusion was restricted to participants for whom at least one PBMC sample before ART initiation and at least two post-ART samples were available. Every participant with HIV received treatment in the United States of America. Cryopreserved samples of roughly 0.95-10 million PBMC were thawed and washed before DNA extraction. At the time of the earliest PBMC sample for each participant with HIV, ages ranged from about 20 to 54 years. PBMC samples were contributed by each participant from 1-4 timepoints before ART initiation and 2-8 timepoints after ART initiation, with a median of 7 samples. For every participant, serial HIV viral load, CD4+ T-cell count, ART history and demographic data were obtained. Genomic DNA was extracted from unsorted PBMC with a Qiagen kit on a QIAcube, processed in batches of 12 samples. As for this clone: There is no known antigen for this receptor. No much larger clonotype is one base removed from it; base qualities were not supplied.

Points the paper makes about the study in general: The samples were dated from the mid-2000s to the late 2010s, and the ART regimens that were used may be less effective than current ART regimens. Expanded TRB clones identified before ART initiation dominated the repertoire at all time points, although this dominance fluctuated and declined in many PLHIV after ART. Limited PBMC availability meant only the TCR beta chain was sequenced, without alpha chain pairing. CDR3 length ranges in HIV repertoires were narrower than in controls, and network structure suggested an antigen-experienced repertoire with only a slight naive shift after ART. ART initiation was associated with a significant increase in TRB diversity, but diversity stayed significantly below transplant donor controls even after long-term ART. Inferences about post-ART repertoire changes are limited because no data were available on ART adherence, viral resistance or therapy changes. Because pre-ART samples had limited cell numbers, unsorted PBMC were profiled rather than sorted CD4+ and CD8+ T cells.

The material sequenced was unsorted PBMCs, taken 1.8 years before starting antiretroviral therapy. This chain joins TRBV29-1 to TRBJ1-1; TRBD1 is a weak D gene call, 6 bases matching. This sequence originates from a man aged 45-60 years with HIV. The DNA is as follows: TGCAGCGTTGGAGGGGGCACTGAAGCTTTCTTT. Its translation is CSVGGGTEAFF.